These 31 T cell receptor beta chains originate from one sample sequenced in a study of CD8 T cells in ankylosing spondylitis. Findings and caveats of the study: Within ankylosing spondylitis blood, a TCR beta motif made up of eight highly homologous variants appeared to be characteristic.

Their antigen targets remain unknown. MiXCR, applied by TCRdb to the 5' RACE reads, yields one record per CDR3 protein. The sample holds about 700,000 distinct CDR3 sequences, around 17% seen once. Sequenced: blood, either unsorted or a sorted T cell fraction (not recorded which). These receptors all come from a male donor with ankylosing spondylitis.

A few counts support this clonotype. V is TRBV7-9 and J is TRBJ1-1; D may be TRBD1 (6 bases). Trimming took 3 bases from V and 3 from J, leaving 11 bases between them. CDR3 length: 14 amino acids. Germline CDR1 SEHNR, CDR2 FQNEAQ (reference sequence). CDR3 coding DNA: TGTGCCAGCAGCTTTGGGAAGGGGGACACTGAAGCTTTCTTT. It translates to CASSFGKGDTEAFF. The full variable domain, its missing parts supplied by reference TRBV7-9 and TRBJ1-1, is DTGVSQNPRHKITKRGQNVTFRCDPISEHNRLYWYRQTLGQGPEFLTYFQNEAQLEKSRLLSDRFSAERPKGSFSTLEIQRTEQGDSAMYLCASSFGKGDTEAFFGQGTRLTVV.

This clonotype was counted once. The chain combines TRBV11-1 with TRBJ2-1, with 10 bases fitting TRBD1. The CDR3 sequence is 20 residues long. After removal of 4 bases from V and 5 bases from J, the junction contained 20 bases not matched to a gene. Germline lookup yields CDR1 SGHAT and CDR2 FQDESV (reference sequence). The CDR3 DNA is TGTGCCAGCAGCTGGGGACAGGGGATTACGAGATTCGGCAAGCACAATGAGCAGTTCTTC. The encoded protein is CASSWGQGITRFGKHNEQFF.

The rearrangement links TRBV7-8 to TRBJ2-1, with D tentatively TRBD2 (5 bases). The CDR3 runs to 16 residues. V gave up 5 bases and J gave up 5 bases, with 19 bases separating them. Germline CDR1 and CDR2: SGHVS and FQNEAQ. In nucleotides, the CDR3 is TGTGCCAGCAGCCATCCACTAGGAAGCCTACACAATGAGCAGTTCTTC. Translated: CASSHPLGSLHNEQFF.

This clonotype was seen only a few times. The chain couples TRBV20-1 to TRBJ2-4, with 9 bases lining up with TRBD1. The CDR3 covers 15 residues. Germline CDR1 DFQATT, CDR2 SNEGSKA (reference sequence). Germline trimming cut 0 bases from V and 5 bases from J; bases unmatched to any gene: 5. The CDR3 spells CSARDGQGPQNIQYF. In DNA form, the CDR3 reads TGCAGTGCTAGAGACGGACAGGGGCCCCAAAACATTCAGTACTTC.

This clonotype was observed many times. The chain links TRBV15 to TRBJ2-1, with D tentatively TRBD2 (6 bases). Looked up from germline, CDR1 is LNHNV and CDR2 is YYDKDF (reference sequence). Trimming removed 1 base at V and 7 bases at J, with 17 bases between. This CDR3 contains 16 residues. The CDR3 coding sequence is TGTGCCACCAGCAGAGGATCTAGCGCCCCGGGTAATGAGCAGTTCTTC. Translated: CATSRGSSAPGNEQFF.

The V gene is TRBV5-1, the J gene TRBJ2-5; D might be TRBD1 or TRBD2, each matching 5 bases. This CDR3 is 14 amino acids long. The germline CDR1 and CDR2 sequences are SGHRS and YFSETQ. Trimming removed 4 bases at V and 4 bases at J, with 14 bases between. The CDR3 DNA sequence: TGCGCCAGCAGCGGGGGAACACTCAGAGAGACCCAGTACTTC. Residues: CASSGGTLRETQYF.

In this sample, this clonotype turned up a few times. V gene TRBV12-3 or TRBV12-4 combines with J gene TRBJ1-2; D is possibly TRBD1 (5 bases). This CDR3 comprises 13 residues. Trimming removed 7 bases at V and 0 bases at J, with 9 bases between. The CDR3 DNA reads as TGTGCCAGCACCCGGGGGGCTAACTATGGCTACACCTTC. Translating it yields CASTRGANYGYTF.

This clonotype was picked up a small number of times. The chain employs TRBV12-3 or TRBV12-4 and TRBJ2-1; D is perhaps TRBD1 (6 bases). The CDR3 is 16 residues long. The ends were cut back, 5 bases at V and 0 bases at J, with 14 bases in the middle. The CDR3 region is CASSLGTSFSYNEQFF. The CDR3 nucleotides are TGTGCCAGCAGTCTCGGGACATCCTTCTCCTACAATGAGCAGTTCTTC.

J is TRBJ1-5 and V is TRBV28; D is unresolved. Germline loops: CDR1 MDHEN, CDR2 SYDVKM. The CDR3 is made up of 14 amino acids. V gave up 4 bases and J gave up 3 bases, with 10 bases separating them. The CDR3 DNA reads TGTGCCAGCAGTTCCAGATTTTTCAATCAGCCCCAGCATTTT. This sequence encodes CASSSRFFNQPQHF. Full variable domain (outside the CDR3, taken from reference TRBV28 and TRBJ1-5): DVKVTQSSRYLVKRTGEKVFLECVQDMDHENMFWYRQDPGLGLRLIYFSYDVKMKEKGDIPEGYSVSREKKERFSLILESASTNQTSMYLCASSSRFFNQPQHFGDGTRLSIL.

This sequence joins TRBV27 and TRBJ2-3, with D unresolved. The V end lost 1 base, the J end lost 2 bases, and 10 bases lay between the germline ends. The CDR3 has 15 amino acids. The germline V gene encodes CDR1 MNHEY and CDR2 SMNVEV (reference sequence). The CDR3 bases are TGTGCCAGCAGTTTATGGGGTACCGCCACAGATACGCAGTATTTT. This encodes CASSLWGTATDTQYF.

This clonotype showed up just once. The CDR3 sequence is CASSSGTSGPYEQFF. Here the CDR3 DNA reads TGCGCCAGCAGCTCCGGGACTAGCGGACCGTATGAGCAGTTCTTC. The chain uses TRBV5-1 and TRBJ2-1; TRBD2 matches 11 bases. Unmatched junction bases numbered 7, after V lost 3 bases and J lost 8 bases. Germline V gene lookup returns CDR1 SGHRS and CDR2 YFSETQ. CDR3 length: 15 amino acids. The variable domain in full, completed from reference TRBV5-1 and TRBJ2-1, reads KAGVTQTPRYLIKTRGQQVTLSCSPISGHRSVSWYQQTPGQGLQFLFEYFSETQRNKGNFPGRFSGRQFSNSRSEMNVSTLELGDSALYLCASSSGTSGPYEQFFGPGTRLTVL.

This clonotype was recorded at least ten times. The chain couples TRBV12-3 or TRBV12-4 to TRBJ2-1; D gene uncertain. This CDR3 comprises 12 residues. Between the trimmed V and J ends, which lost 6 bases and 8 bases, there was a span of 11 bases. The CDR3 DNA reads as TGTGCCAGCAGCCTAAACTCGGATGAGCAGTTCTTC. This encodes CASSLNSDEQFF.

This clonotype was recorded at least ten times. This chain connects TRBV9 to TRBJ1-1; D is unresolved. This CDR3 is 15 amino acids long. CDR1 is SGDLS, CDR2 YYNGEE, per germline. The V end was cut by 0 bases, the J end by 1 base, with 10 bases between. The CDR3 spells CASSVVANWNTEAFF. The CDR3 nucleotides read TGTGCCAGCAGCGTAGTGGCGAACTGGAACACTGAAGCTTTCTTT.

The chain carries TRBV10-2 and TRBJ1-5; no definite D call. Germline V lookup: CDR1 WSHSY, CDR2 SAAADI. This CDR3 has 14 amino acids. Trimming left V 0 bases short and J 9 bases short, with 12 bases between. The chain's CDR3 is CASSESMVGRPQHF. CDR3 nucleotides: TGCGCCAGCAGTGAGTCGATGGTGGGTAGGCCCCAGCATTTT.

This clonotype was counted a few times. The chain employs TRBV29-1 and TRBJ2-7; TRBD2 is a possible D gene (6 bases). This CDR3 contains 13 residues. Germline V CDR1 and CDR2: SQVTM, ANQGSEA. V shed 1 base and J shed 4 bases, with 11 bases lying between them. CDR3 DNA sequence: TGCAGCGTTGAAGCGGGAGATACTTACGAGCAGTACTTC. Translation: CSVEAGDTYEQYF.

This clonotype was counted between two and nine times. The V gene is TRBV11-2, the J gene TRBJ1-1, with TRBD1 matching 7 bases. After removal of 5 bases from V and 0 bases from J, the junction contained 9 bases not matched to a gene. CDR1 and CDR2 from the germline V gene are SGHAT and FQNNGV. The CDR3 length is 16 residues. CDR3 sequence: CASSPRTGFMNTEAFF. CDR3 nucleotides: TGTGCCAGCAGCCCGAGGACAGGATTCATGAACACTGAAGCTTTCTTT. Based on the CDR3 plus reference TRBV11-2 and TRBJ1-1, the full variable domain is EAGVAQSPRYKIIEKRQSVAFWCNPISGHATLYWYQQILGQGPKLLIQFQNNGVVDDSQLPKDRFSAERLKGVDSTLKIQPAKLEDSAVYLCASSPRTGFMNTEAFFGQGTRLTVV.

V usage is TRBV7-9 and J usage is TRBJ1-3; D unresolved. The CDR3 has 11 residues. Germline V lookup: CDR1 SEHNR, CDR2 FQNEAQ (reference sequence). V was clipped by 5 bases and J by 11 bases, with 10 bases between them. The CDR3 DNA reads as TGTGCCAGCAGCCCTGGCGGGTCCATATATTTT. Translation: CASSPGGSIYF.

J is TRBJ2-3 and V is TRBV7-9; TRBD2 matches 7 bases. The V gene end was trimmed by 5 bases and the J gene end by 4 bases; junction bases not matched to a gene: 3. Germline V lookup: CDR1 SEHNR, CDR2 FQNEAQ (reference sequence). The CDR3 contains 13 residues. The CDR3 protein is CASSPAGADTQYF. The CDR3 DNA reads TGTGCCAGCAGCCCGGCGGGGGCAGATACGCAGTATTTT.

The chain combines TRBV5-1 with TRBJ1-1, with D possibly being TRBD1 (6 bases). This CDR3 is 14 amino acids long. Germline values: CDR1 SGHRS, CDR2 YFSETQ. V dropped 4 bases and J dropped 4 bases, with 14 bases sitting between them. CDR3 bases: TGCGCCAGCAGCCTTCGACAGGAGAGCACTGAAGCTTTCTTT. It translates to CASSLRQESTEAFF.

This chain uses TRBV5-8 with TRBJ2-1; D is perhaps TRBD2 (5 bases). Germline V lookup: CDR1 SGHTS, CDR2 YDEGEE. V was shortened by 7 bases and J by 2 bases, with 19 bases between the two germline ends. This CDR3 is 16 amino acids long. CDR3 in amino acids: CASGSRTLKTYNEQFF. The CDR3 DNA is TGTGCCAGCGGGAGTAGGACCCTAAAAACCTACAATGAGCAGTTCTTC.

About this clonotype: A much larger clone lies a single base off, so this may be a read error. The rearrangement uses TRBV20-1 and TRBJ2-3; D is unresolved. Germline assignment: CDR1 DFQATT and CDR2 SNEGSKA (reference sequence). Trimming took 8 bases from V and 4 from J, leaving 25 bases between them. This CDR3 contains 16 residues. For the CDR3, the DNA is TGCAGTCCTACCCATAGTGGGTTTGGCAAATCAGATACGCAGTATTTT. It translates to CSPTHSGFGKSDTQYF.

The chain has TRBV24-1 and TRBJ2-6; 9 bases are a match to TRBD1. Germline V gene lookup returns CDR1 KGHDR and CDR2 SFDVKD. The CDR3 totals 17 residues. V lost 6 bases, J lost 1 base, and 6 bases stayed unmatched. CDR3 sequence (DNA): TGTGCCACCAGTCCGGACAGGGGATTTTCTGGGGCCAACGTCCTGACTTTC. Translated: CATSPDRGFSGANVLTF.

The chain combines TRBV5-6 with TRBJ2-5; D is unclear. V dropped 4 bases and J dropped 1 base, with 14 bases sitting between them. Germline CDR1 SGHDT, CDR2 YYEEEE. The CDR3 runs 15 residues. Written as DNA, the CDR3 is TGTGCCAGCAGCAACAAAAGGGCAGGCCAAGAGACCCAGTACTTC. This gives the protein CASSNKRAGQETQYF.

The chain combines TRBV5-5 with TRBJ1-2, with 7 nucleotides matching TRBD1. The CDR3 has 13 residues. V was pared by 4 bases and J by 7 bases, with 7 bases of the junction left unmatched. The germline V gene encodes CDR1 SGHKS and CDR2 YYEKEE (reference sequence). CDR3 DNA: TGTGCCAGCAGCCTCCAGGGGGACGGTGGCTACACCTTC. This translates into CASSLQGDGGYTF.

V gene TRBV27 combines with J gene TRBJ2-7; TRBD1 is a possible D gene (6 bases). Germline V gives CDR1 MNHEY, CDR2 SMNVEV (reference sequence). The CDR3 consists of 16 residues. V was clipped by 6 bases and J by 0 bases, with 18 bases between them. CDR3 bases: TGTGCCAGCAGATACTCCGGGACATCAAGCTCCTACGAGCAGTACTTC. Protein product: CASRYSGTSSSYEQYF.

This rearrangement joins TRBV4-2 to TRBJ2-3; the D gene is possibly TRBD1 (6 bases). V lost 0 bases and J lost 1, with 14 bases in between. Germline V CDR1 and CDR2: LGHNA, YNFKEQ. There are 17 residues in the CDR3. The CDR3 DNA reads TGTGCCAGCAGCCAAGATCTGGCCAGGGGCGGCACAGATACGCAGTATTTT. Amino acids: CASSQDLARGGTDTQYF.

This clonotype has just a few counts. This chain's CDR3 is CASSAQGFSYEQYF. CDR3 nucleotides: TGCGCCAGCAGCGCCCAGGGGTTCTCCTACGAGCAGTACTTC. V usage is TRBV5-1 and J usage is TRBJ2-7; possible D gene TRBD1, 6 bases. The V gene lost 4 bases and the J gene lost 0 bases, with 11 bases spanning the gap. The CDR3 is 14 amino acids. Per the germline V gene, CDR1 is SGHRS and CDR2 is YFSETQ.

This rearrangement joins TRBV7-2 to TRBJ1-1, with 7 bases that match TRBD1. Trimming removed 2 bases from V and 3 bases from J; junction bases left unmatched: 12. This CDR3 region has 17 residues. Per the germline V gene, CDR1 is SGHTA and CDR2 is FQGNSA. The CDR3 DNA sequence: TGTGCCAGCAGCTTAAAGTCGGGGACAGCAGTTTACACTGAAGCTTTCTTT. Translated, it gives CASSLKSGTAVYTEAFF.

In this sample, this clonotype turned up a few times. The chain uses TRBV6-2 or TRBV6-3 and TRBJ2-7; perhaps TRBD2 as D (6 bases). Per germline, CDR1 MNHEY and CDR2 SVGEGT. The CDR3 is made up of 14 amino acids. The ends were cut back, 5 bases at V and 6 bases at J, with 17 bases in the middle. The CDR3: CASSISGTPGEQYF. Written as DNA, the CDR3 is TGTGCCAGCAGTATCTCCGGGACTCCGGGCGAGCAGTACTTC.

The rearrangement joins TRBV6-5 to TRBJ1-1, with TRBD1 matching 8 bases. Germline lookup yields CDR1 MNHEY and CDR2 SVGAGI. The length of the CDR3 is 17 residues. V dropped 4 bases and J dropped 0; count of bases not matched to a gene: 10. DNA of the CDR3: TGTGCCAGCAGTTGGGGGACAGGTGCCGGGATGAACACTGAAGCTTTCTTT. Protein product: CASSWGTGAGMNTEAFF.

This clonotype was seen many times. The rearrangement joins TRBV7-3 to TRBJ2-7; the D is unclear. Germline V lookup: CDR1 SGHTA, CDR2 FQGTGA. This CDR3 contains 14 residues. The V end was cut by 1 base, the J end by 6 bases, with 13 bases between. The CDR3 is CASSLMGGAPEQYF. CDR3 sequence (DNA): TGTGCCAGCAGCTTAATGGGCGGCGCTCCCGAGCAGTACTTC.